Given below is one T cell receptor (beta chain) in context. Its antigen is unknown. The PCR was carried out with 60 Vbeta primers and 13 Jbeta primers. The data were produced by immunoSEQ multiplex PCR, yet TCRdb's version contains in-frame clones alone and is incomplete. The sample yields 150,000 to 200,000 clones, around 77% seen once. This entry comes from a study of cytomegalovirus exposure and HLA in healthy donors. This CDR3 has 14 amino acids. Germline-derived CDR1 and CDR2 are SGDLS and YYNGEE. V dropped 4 bases and J dropped 5; count of bases not matched to a gene: 7. Study-level points and caveats: Within an earlier analysis, most TCR beta V segments proved productive either about 87% or about 30% of the time.

The chain carries TRBV9 and TRBJ1-1; 8 nucleotides agree with TRBD1. The source is a female donor in good health and CMV-seronegative. Sequenced material: PBMCs. DNA of the CDR3: TGTGCCAGCAGCTTACAAGACAGGGGAACTGAAGCTTTCTTT. Amino acids: CASSLQDRGTEAFF.